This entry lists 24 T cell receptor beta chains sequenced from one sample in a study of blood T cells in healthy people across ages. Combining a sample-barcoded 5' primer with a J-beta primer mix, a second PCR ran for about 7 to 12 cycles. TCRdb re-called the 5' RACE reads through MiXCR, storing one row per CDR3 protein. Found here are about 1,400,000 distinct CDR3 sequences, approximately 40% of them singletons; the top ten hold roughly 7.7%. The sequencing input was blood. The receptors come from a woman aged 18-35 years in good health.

The CDR3 coding sequence is TGCAGCGGCCCAGCGGACGAGCAGTTCTTC. As protein: CSGPADEQFF. V gene TRBV20-1 combines with J gene TRBJ2-1, with D possibly matching TRBD2 (5 bases). CDR1 is DFQATT and CDR2 is SNEGSKA in the germline V gene (reference sequence). This CDR3 contains 10 residues.

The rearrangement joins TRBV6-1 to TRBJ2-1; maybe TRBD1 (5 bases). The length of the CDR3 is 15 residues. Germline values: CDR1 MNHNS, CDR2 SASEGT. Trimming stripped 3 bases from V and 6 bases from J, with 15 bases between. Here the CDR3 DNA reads TGTGCCAGCAGTGATGCTAGGGCTAGGGGCAATGAGCAGTTCTTC. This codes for CASSDARARGNEQFF.

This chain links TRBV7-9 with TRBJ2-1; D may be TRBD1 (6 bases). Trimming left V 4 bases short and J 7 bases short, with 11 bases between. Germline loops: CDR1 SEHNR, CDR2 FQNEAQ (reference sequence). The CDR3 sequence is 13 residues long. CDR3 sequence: CASSSQGMNEQFF. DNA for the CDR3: TGTGCCAGCAGCTCACAGGGTATGAATGAGCAGTTCTTC.

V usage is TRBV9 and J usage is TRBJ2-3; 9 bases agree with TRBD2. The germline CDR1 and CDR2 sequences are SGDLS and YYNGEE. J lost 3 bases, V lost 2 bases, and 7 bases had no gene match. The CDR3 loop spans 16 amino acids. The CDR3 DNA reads TGTGCCAGCAGCGTGGCTCTAGCGGGGAAAACAGATACGCAGTATTTT. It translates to CASSVALAGKTDTQYF.

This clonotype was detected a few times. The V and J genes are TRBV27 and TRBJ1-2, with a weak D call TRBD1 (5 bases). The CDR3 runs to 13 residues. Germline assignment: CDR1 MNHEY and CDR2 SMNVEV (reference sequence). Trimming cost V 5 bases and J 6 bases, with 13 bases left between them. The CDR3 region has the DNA TGTGCCAGCAGTCCCAACCCCAGGGATGGCTACACCTTC. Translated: CASSPNPRDGYTF.

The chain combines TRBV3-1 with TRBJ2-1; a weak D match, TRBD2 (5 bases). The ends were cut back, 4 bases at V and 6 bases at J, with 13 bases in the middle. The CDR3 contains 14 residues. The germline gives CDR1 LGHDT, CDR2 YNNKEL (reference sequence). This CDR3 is CASSPPTTSNEQFF. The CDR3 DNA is TGTGCCAGCAGCCCGCCGACTACTTCCAATGAGCAGTTCTTC.

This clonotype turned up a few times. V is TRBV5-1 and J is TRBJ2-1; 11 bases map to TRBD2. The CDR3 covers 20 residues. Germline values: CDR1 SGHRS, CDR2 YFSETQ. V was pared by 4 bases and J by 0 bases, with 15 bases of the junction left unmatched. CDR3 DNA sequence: TGCGCCAGCAGCCCGGTGGCTAGCGGGGGGATATTGAGCTCCTACAATGAGCAGTTCTTC. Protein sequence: CASSPVASGGILSSYNEQFF.

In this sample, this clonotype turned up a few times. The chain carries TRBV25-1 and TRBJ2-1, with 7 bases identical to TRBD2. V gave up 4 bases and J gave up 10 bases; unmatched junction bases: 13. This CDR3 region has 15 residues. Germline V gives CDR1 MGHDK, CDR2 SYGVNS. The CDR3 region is CASSAVGRDVVEQFF. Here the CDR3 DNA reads TGTGCCAGCAGTGCAGTGGGGAGGGACGTCGTGGAGCAGTTCTTC. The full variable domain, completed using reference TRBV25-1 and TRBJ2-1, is EADIYQTPRYLVIGTGKKITLECSQTMGHDKMYWYQQDPGMELHLIHYSYGVNSTEKGDLSSESTVSRIRTEHFPLTLESARPSHTSQYLCASSAVGRDVVEQFFGPGTRLTVL.

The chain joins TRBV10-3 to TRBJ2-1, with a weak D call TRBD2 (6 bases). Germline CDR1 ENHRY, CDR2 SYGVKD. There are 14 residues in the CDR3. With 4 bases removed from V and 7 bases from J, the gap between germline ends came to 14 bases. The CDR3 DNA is TGTGCCATCAGTGCTGGCGGGAATGAAAATGAGCAGTTCTTC. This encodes CAISAGGNENEQFF.

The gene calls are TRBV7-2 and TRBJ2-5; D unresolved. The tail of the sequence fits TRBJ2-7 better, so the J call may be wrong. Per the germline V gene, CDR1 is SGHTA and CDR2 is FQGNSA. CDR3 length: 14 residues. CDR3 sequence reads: CASSVYGGAGEQYF. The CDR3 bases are TGTGCCAGCAGCGTATACGGCGGTGCAGGCGAGCAGTACTTC.

DNA of the CDR3: TGCAGTGCTAGAGAAAGGAGACTGGGCCCCTACAATGAGCAGTACTTC. This codes for CSARERRLGPYNEQYF. The genes are TRBV20-1 and TRBJ2-5; D remains ambiguous. Germline V gene sequence: CDR1 DFQATT, CDR2 SNEGSKA (reference sequence). Between the trimmed V and J ends, which lost 0 bases and 11 bases, there was a span of 25 bases. The length of the CDR3 is 16 residues.

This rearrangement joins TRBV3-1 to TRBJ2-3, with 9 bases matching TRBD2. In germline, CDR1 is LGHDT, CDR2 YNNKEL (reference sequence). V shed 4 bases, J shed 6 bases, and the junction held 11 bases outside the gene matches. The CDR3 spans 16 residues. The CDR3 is CASSLPRTSEADTQYF. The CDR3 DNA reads TGTGCCAGCAGCCTCCCTCGGACTAGCGAGGCTGATACGCAGTATTTT.

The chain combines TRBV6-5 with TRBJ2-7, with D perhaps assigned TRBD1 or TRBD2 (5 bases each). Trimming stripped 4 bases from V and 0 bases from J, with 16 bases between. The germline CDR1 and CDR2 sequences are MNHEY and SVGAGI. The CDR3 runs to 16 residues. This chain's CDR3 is CASSSPGLRLSYEQYF. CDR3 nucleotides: TGTGCCAGCAGTTCCCCGGGGCTCCGACTCTCCTACGAGCAGTACTTC.

The CDR3 loop is CATSTDYISDNEQFF. CDR3 nucleotides: TGTGCCACCAGCACCGACTACATAAGCGACAATGAGCAGTTCTTC. This chain joins TRBV15 and TRBJ2-1; maybe TRBD2 (5 bases). With 4 bases removed from V and 5 bases from J, the gap between germline ends came to 15 bases. Germline V gene data show CDR1 as LNHNV and CDR2 as YYDKDF (reference sequence). The length of the CDR3 is 15 residues.

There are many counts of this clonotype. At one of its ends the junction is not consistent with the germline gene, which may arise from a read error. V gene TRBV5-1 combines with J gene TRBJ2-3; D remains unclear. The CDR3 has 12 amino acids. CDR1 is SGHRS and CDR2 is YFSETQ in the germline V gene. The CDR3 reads CASSRDTDTQYF. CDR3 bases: TGTGCCAGCAGTAGGGACACAGATACGCAGTATTTT.

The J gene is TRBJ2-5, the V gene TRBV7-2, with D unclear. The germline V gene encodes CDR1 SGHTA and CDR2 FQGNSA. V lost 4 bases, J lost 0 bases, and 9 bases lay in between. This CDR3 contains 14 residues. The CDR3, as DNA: TGTGCCAGCAGCTACGGGTGGTACCAAGAGACCCAGTACTTC. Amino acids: CASSYGWYQETQYF.

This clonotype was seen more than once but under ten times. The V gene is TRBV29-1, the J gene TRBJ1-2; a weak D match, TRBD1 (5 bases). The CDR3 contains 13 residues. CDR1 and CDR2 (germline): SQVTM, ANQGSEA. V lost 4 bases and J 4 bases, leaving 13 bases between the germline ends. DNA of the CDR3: TGCAGCGTTGTTGTCACAGGAGCCTATGGCTACACCTTC. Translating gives CSVVVTGAYGYTF.

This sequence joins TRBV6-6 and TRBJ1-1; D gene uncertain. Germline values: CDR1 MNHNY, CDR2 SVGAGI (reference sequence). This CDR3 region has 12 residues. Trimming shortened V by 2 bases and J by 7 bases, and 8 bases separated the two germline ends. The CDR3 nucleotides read TGTGCCAGCAGTTACCGACTCCTTGAAGCTTTCTTT. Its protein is CASSYRLLEAFF.

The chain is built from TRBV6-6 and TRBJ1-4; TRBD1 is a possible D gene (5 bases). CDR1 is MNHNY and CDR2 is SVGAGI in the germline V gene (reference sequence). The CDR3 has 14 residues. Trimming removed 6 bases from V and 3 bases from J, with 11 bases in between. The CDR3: CASRGTASNEKLFF. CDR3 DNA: TGTGCCAGCAGGGGGACCGCATCTAATGAAAAACTGTTTTTT.

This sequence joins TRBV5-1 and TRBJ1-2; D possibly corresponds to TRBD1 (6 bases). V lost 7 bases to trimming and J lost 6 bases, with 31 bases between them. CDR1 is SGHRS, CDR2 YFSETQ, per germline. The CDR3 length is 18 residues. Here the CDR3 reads CASQTGTEKLVARNGYTF. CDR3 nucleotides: TGCGCCAGCCAAACAGGGACCGAGAAACTTGTTGCGAGAAATGGCTACACCTTC.

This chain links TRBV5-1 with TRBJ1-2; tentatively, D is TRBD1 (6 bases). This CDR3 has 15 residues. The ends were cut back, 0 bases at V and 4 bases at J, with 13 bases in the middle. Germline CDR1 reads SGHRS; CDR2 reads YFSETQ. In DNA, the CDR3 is TGCGCCAGCAGCTTGGCCGTGGGGGACATCTATGGCTACACCTTC. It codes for CASSLAVGDIYGYTF.

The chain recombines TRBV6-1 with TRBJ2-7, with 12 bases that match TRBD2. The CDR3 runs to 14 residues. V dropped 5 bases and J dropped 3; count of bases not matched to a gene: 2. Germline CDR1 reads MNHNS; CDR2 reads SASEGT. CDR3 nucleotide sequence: TGTGCCAGCAGTCGACTAGCGGGAGACTACGAGCAGTACTTC. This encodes CASSRLAGDYEQYF.

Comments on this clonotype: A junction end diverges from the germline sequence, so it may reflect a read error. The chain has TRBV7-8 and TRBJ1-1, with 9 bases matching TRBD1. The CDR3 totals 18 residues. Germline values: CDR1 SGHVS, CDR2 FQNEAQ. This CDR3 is CAGSLARDRVHRNTEAFF. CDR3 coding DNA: TGTGCCGGCAGCTTAGCGCGGGACAGGGTCCATCGGAACACTGAAGCTTTCTTT.

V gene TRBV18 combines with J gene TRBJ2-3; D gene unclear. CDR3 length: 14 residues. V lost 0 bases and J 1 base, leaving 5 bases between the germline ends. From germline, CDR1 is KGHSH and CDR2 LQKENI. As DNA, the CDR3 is TGTGCCAGCTCACCACCTTTCCGCACAGATACGCAGTATTTT. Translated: CASSPPFRTDTQYF.